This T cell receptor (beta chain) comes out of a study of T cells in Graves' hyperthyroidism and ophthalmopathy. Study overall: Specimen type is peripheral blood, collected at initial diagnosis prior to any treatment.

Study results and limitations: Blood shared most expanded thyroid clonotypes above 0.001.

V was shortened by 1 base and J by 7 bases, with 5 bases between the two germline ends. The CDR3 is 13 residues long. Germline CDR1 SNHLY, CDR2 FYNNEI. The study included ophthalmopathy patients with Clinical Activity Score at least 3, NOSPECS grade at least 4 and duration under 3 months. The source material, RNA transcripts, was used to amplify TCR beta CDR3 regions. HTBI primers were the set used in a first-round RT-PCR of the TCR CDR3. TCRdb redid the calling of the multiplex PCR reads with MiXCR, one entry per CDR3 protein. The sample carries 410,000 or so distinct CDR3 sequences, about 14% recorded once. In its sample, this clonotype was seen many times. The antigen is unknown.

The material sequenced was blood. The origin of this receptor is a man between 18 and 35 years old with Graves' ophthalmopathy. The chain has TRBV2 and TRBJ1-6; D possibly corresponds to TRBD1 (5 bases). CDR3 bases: TGTGCCAGCAGTGAAGGACAGAATTCACCCCTCCACTTT. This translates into CASSEGQNSPLHF.